This T cell receptor beta chain was found in a study of shared T cell receptors in the human thymus. Germline values: CDR1 MGHDK, CDR2 SYGVNS. The CDR3 is made up of 17 amino acids. Trimming removed 2 bases from V and 3 bases from J, with 17 bases in between. The protocol was immunoSEQ multiplex PCR, while the TCRdb copy is restricted to in-frame clones and leaves out a portion. The sample contains over 650,000 clones, about 89% of which appear only once. These sequences were also reported in another study, on human thymus T cells. That report adds: Thymic resections from corrective heart surgery supplied the tissue. Thymic and blood repertoires appeared to display a bias in their usage of V and J genes. As related research reported, thymic repertoires overlapped highly among unrelated individuals.

V usage is TRBV25-1 and J usage is TRBJ2-1; weak D call: TRBD2 (6 bases). This clonotype was obtained from a boy under two years old with a congenital heart defect. Sequenced: thymocytes. The CDR3 region has the DNA TGTGCCAGCAGTGAACTGTGGGCGGGACTGAGCTACAATGAGCAGTTCTTC. Translation: CASSELWAGLSYNEQFF.